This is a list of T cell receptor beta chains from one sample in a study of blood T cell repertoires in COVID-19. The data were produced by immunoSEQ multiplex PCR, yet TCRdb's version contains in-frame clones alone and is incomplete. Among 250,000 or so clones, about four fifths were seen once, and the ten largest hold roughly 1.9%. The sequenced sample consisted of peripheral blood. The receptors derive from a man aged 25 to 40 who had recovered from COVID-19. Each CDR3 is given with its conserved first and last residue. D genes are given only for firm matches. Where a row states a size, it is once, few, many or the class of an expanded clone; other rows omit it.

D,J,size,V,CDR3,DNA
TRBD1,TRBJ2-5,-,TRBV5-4,CASSFIGGGETQYF,TGTGCCAGCAGCTTTATAGGGGGCGGGGAGACCCAGTACTTC
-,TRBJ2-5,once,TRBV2,CASSEDIQETQYF,TGTGCCAGCAGTGAGGACATACAAGAGACCCAGTACTTC
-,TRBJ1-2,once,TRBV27,CASSLRGGLRPGYTF,TGTGCCAGCAGTTTACGTGGGGGGTTGAGGCCTGGCTACACCTTC
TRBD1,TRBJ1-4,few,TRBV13,CASSLWGRQGSEKLFF,TGTGCCAGCAGCTTATGGGGGAGACAGGGGAGTGAAAAACTGTTTTTT
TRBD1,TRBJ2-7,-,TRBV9,CASSVAGTGSYEQYF,TGTGCCAGCAGCGTAGCCGGGACAGGGTCCTACGAGCAGTACTTC
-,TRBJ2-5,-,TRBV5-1,CASSGTSLGETQYF,TGCGCCAGCAGCGGTACTAGCCTCGGGGAGACCCAGTACTTC
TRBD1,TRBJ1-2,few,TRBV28,CASSGGQGNYGYTF,TGTGCCAGCAGTGGAGGACAGGGCAACTATGGCTACACCTTC
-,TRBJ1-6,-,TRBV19,CASSINLQGGSPLHF,TGTGCCAGTAGTATCAATTTGCAGGGTGGTTCACCCCTCCACTTT
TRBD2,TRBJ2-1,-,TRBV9,CASSKRGGAQGEQFF,TGTGCCAGCAGCAAACGCGGGGGGGCGCAGGGTGAGCAGTTCTTC
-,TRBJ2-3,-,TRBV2,CASSADRPTDTQYF,TGTGCCAGCAGTGCCGACAGGCCCACAGATACGCAGTATTTT
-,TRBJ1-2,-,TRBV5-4,CASSFVGGNYGYTF,TGTGCCAGCAGCTTCGTAGGGGGTAACTATGGCTACACCTTC
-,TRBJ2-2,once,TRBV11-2,CASRPDSTIPTNTGELFF,TGTGCCAGCAGGCCGGACTCCACGATTCCTACGAACACCGGGGAGCTGTTTTTT
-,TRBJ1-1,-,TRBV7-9,CASSLALRGRLSNTEAFF,TGTGCCAGCAGCTTAGCTCTCAGGGGCCGGCTTTCGAACACTGAAGCTTTCTTT
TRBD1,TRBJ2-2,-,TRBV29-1,CSVEANGLGTGDTGELFF,TGCAGCGTTGAAGCTAATGGCCTCGGGACAGGGGACACCGGGGAGCTGTTTTTT
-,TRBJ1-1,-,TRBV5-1,CASSFQGSEAFF,TGCGCCAGCAGCTTTCAGGGAAGTGAAGCTTTCTTT
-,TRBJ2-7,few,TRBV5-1,CASSHGRATYEQYF,TGCGCCAGCAGCCACGGCAGGGCTACCTACGAGCAGTACTTC
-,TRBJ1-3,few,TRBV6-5,CASRTGDTGNTIYF,TGTGCCAGCAGAACAGGAGACACTGGAAACACCATATATTTT
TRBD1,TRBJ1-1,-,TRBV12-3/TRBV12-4,CASSSTGATEAFF,TGTGCCAGCAGCAGCACAGGGGCCACTGAAGCTTTCTTT
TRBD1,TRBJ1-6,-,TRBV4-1,CASSYRDSFYSPLHF,TGCGCCAGCAGTTACCGGGACAGCTTTTATTCACCCCTCCACTTT
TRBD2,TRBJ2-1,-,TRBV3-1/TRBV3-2,CASSHPTSGSYNEQFF,TGTGCCAGCAGCCACCCGACTAGCGGCTCCTACAATGAGCAGTTCTTC
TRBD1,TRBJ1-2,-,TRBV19,CASSIDLWTGYGYTF,TGTGCCAGTAGTATAGACCTATGGACAGGCTATGGCTACACCTTC
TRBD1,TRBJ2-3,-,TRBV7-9,CASSLTGVFTDTQYF,TGTGCCAGCAGCTTGACAGGGGTTTTCACAGATACGCAGTATTTT
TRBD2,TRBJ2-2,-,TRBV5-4,CASTTMVLADTGELFF,TGTGCCAGCACCACCATGGTGCTAGCGGACACCGGGGAGCTGTTTTTT
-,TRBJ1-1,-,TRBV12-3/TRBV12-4,CASSPREHTEAFF,TGTGCCAGCAGTCCCAGGGAACACACTGAAGCTTTCTTT
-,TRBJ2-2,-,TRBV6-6,CASTYMTDIGTGELFF,TGTGCCAGCACCTATATGACGGACATAGGGACCGGGGAGCTGTTTTTT
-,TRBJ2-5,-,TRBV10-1,CASTRGGRETQYF,TGCGCCAGCACTAGGGGGGGCCGGGAGACCCAGTACTTC
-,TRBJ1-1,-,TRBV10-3,CAISGDLNTEAFF,TGTGCCATCAGTGGGGACTTGAACACTGAAGCTTTCTTT
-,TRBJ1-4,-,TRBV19,CASSIGTGNEKLFF,TGTGCCAGTAGTATCGGCACGGGTAATGAAAAACTGTTTTTT
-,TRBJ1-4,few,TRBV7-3,CASSKRQEKLFF,TGTGCCAGCAGCAAGCGACAGGAAAAACTGTTTTTT
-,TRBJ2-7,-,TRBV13,CASSSTEEGGYEQYF,TGTGCCAGCAGCTCGACTGAGGAGGGGGGGTACGAGCAGTACTTC
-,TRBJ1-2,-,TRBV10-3,CAITKTSYGYTF,TGTGCCATCACAAAGACTAGCTATGGCTACACCTTC
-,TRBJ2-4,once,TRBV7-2,CASSLDPLVGRAKNIQYF,TGTGCCAGCAGCTTAGACCCACTTGTGGGGCGGGCCAAAAACATTCAGTACTTC
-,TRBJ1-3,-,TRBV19,CASSIVETGNTIYF,TGTGCCAGTAGTATTGTTGAGACTGGAAACACCATATATTTT
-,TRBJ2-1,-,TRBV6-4,CASSGGPYNEQFF,TGTGCCAGCAGTGGAGGGCCCTACAATGAGCAGTTCTTC
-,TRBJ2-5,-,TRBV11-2,CASLTVGETQYF,TGTGCCAGCCTTACCGTCGGGGAGACCCAGTACTTC
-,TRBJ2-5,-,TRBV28,CASSVDSPGRETQYF,TGTGCCAGCAGCGTAGACAGCCCGGGTCGGGAGACCCAGTACTTC
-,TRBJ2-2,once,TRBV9,CASSLNTGELFF,TGTGCCAGCAGCCTTAACACCGGGGAGCTGTTTTTT
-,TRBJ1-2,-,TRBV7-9,CASSVTGLGGYTF,TGTGCCAGCAGCGTTACAGGGCTCGGGGGCTACACCTTC